The 7 T cell receptor beta chains below were found in one sample sequenced in a study of patients and donors after allogeneic stem cell transplantation. TCRdb processed the RT-PCR reads anew with MiXCR; each CDR3 protein has one entry. This table has fewer than 200,000 distinct CDR3 sequences, around 28% appearing once. Sequencing used blood, either unsorted or a sorted T cell fraction (not recorded which). The receptor set was obtained from a human donor who was either an allogeneic HSCT recipient or a stem cell or donor lymphocyte infusion donor (not recorded which). It is not recorded whose cells these are; they may come from a transplant donor.

The rearrangement joins TRBV10-3 to TRBJ2-5; D remains unclear. Germline V gives CDR1 ENHRY, CDR2 SYGVKD. The CDR3 extends over 14 amino acids. Trimming shortened V by 6 bases and J by 5 bases, and 16 bases separated the two germline ends. The CDR3 DNA follows: TGTGCCATCAGCCCAGTGGTTCAGGAGGAGACCCAGTACTTC. Its translation is CAISPVVQEETQYF.

This clonotype was detected once. V and J are TRBV5-1 and TRBJ2-1; 9 nucleotides align to TRBD1. The CDR3 spans 16 residues. Germline V gene data show CDR1 as SGHRS and CDR2 as YFSETQ. The V gene end was trimmed by 4 bases and the J gene end by 7 bases; junction bases not matched to a gene: 12. The CDR3 DNA reads TGCGCCAGCAGCCCAAACTCCGGGACAGGGTTGAATGAGCAGTTCTTC. It codes for CASSPNSGTGLNEQFF.

The J gene is TRBJ2-2, the V gene TRBV20-1; 12 bases are shared with TRBD2. After removal of 2 bases from V and 6 bases from J, the junction contained 7 bases not matched to a gene. Germline CDR1 and CDR2: DFQATT and SNEGSKA (reference sequence). The CDR3 covers 16 residues. CDR3 sequence (DNA): TGCAGTGCTAGACACTCGCGACTAGCGGGAGCCGGGGAGCTGTTTTTT. Translated: CSARHSRLAGAGELFF.

Written as DNA, the CDR3 is TGTGCCAGCAGTTACGAACGGCAGTCGACAGGGACAGCTAATTCACCCCTCCACTTT. This sequence encodes CASSYERQSTGTANSPLHF. The rearrangement joins TRBV6-2 or TRBV6-3 to TRBJ1-6, with 7 positions matching TRBD1. This CDR3 comprises 19 residues. The germline V gene has CDR1 MNHEY and CDR2 SVGEGT. Germline trimming cut 2 bases from V and 6 bases from J; bases unmatched to any gene: 16.

This clonotype was counted once. The rearrangement uses TRBV20-1 and TRBJ2-5, with TRBD2 matching over 13 bases. The germline V gene encodes CDR1 DFQATT and CDR2 SNEGSKA (reference sequence). CDR3 length: 15 residues. Trimming removed 5 bases from V and 3 bases from J; junction bases left unmatched: 6. The CDR3 loop is CSAPTSGRAEETQYF. The CDR3 DNA follows: TGCAGTGCTCCCACTAGCGGGAGGGCCGAAGAGACCCAGTACTTC.

This clonotype has a handful of counts. The gene calls are TRBV28 and TRBJ1-4; D remains ambiguous. V lost 6 bases to trimming and J lost 8 bases, with 19 bases between them. The CDR3 has 15 residues. Germline V lookup: CDR1 MDHEN, CDR2 SYDVKM. The CDR3 loop reads CASSLPPGTGEKLFF. CDR3 DNA: TGTGCCAGCAGCCTACCCCCGGGCACGGGCGAAAAACTGTTTTTT.

This rearrangement joins TRBV29-1 to TRBJ2-3; D call uncertain. The germline V gene has CDR1 SQVTM and CDR2 ANQGSEA. The CDR3 runs 11 residues. CDR3: CMGSRTDTQYF. CDR3 coding DNA: TGCATGGGTAGCCGCACAGATACGCAGTATTTT.